This T cell receptor (beta chain) was documented in a study of T cell responses to AZD1222 COVID-19 vaccine. The wider study: The study pooled second doses at about 4 or about 12 weeks. General study results and limits: Regions left unmutated in variants are reportedly the target of nearly half of spike-specific TCRs. Females outnumbered males among donors, who were mostly white British; clonal diversity was possibly underestimated.

This clone has a single count. Its antigen is still unknown. This table comes from immunoSEQ multiplex PCR, and its TCRdb copy is limited to in-frame clones, with some not included. Among 120,000 or so clones listed, roughly nine tenths were seen once. CDR1 is SGHTA and CDR2 is FQGNSA in the germline V gene. The CDR3 is made up of 14 amino acids. V gave up 7 bases and J gave up 0 bases, with 7 bases separating them. Sequenced material: peripheral blood, taken on day 0 of AZD1222 vaccination. This sequence originates from an adult in good health. The chain couples TRBV7-2 to TRBJ1-6, with D possibly TRBD1 on 5 matching bases. CDR3 residues: CASKRGSYNSPLHF. CDR3 nucleotide sequence: TGTGCCAGCAAAAGGGGCTCCTATAATTCACCCCTCCACTTT.